The clone carrying this T cell receptor beta chain was found once. The CDR3 extends over 16 amino acids. V lost 0 bases and J lost 1, with 13 bases in between. CDR1 is SGHRS, CDR2 YFSETQ, per germline. Sequencing used immunoSEQ multiplex PCR; TCRdb keeps in-frame clones, though not all of them. The sample contains roughly 250,000 clones, roughly nine tenths of which appear only once. This sample was taken from a study of blood T cell repertoires in COVID-19. Study information: Researchers got acute and convalescent COVID-19 samples from the United States, Italy and Spain.

The age range of participants was about 18 to 90 years, with residence in about 25 US areas. Material: PBMCs or T cells enriched from blood (not recorded which). The TCR originated in a woman aged 25 to 39 with acute COVID-19. The chain links TRBV5-1 to TRBJ1-1; D unclear. The CDR3 is CASSLVIGGQNTEAFF. In DNA form, the CDR3 reads TGCGCCAGCAGCTTGGTAATTGGCGGGCAGAACACTGAAGCTTTCTTT.